The 22 T cell receptor beta chains presented below share a single source sample, sequenced in a study of cytomegalovirus exposure and HLA in healthy donors. The primer mix had 60 Vbeta and 13 Jbeta primers. The method was immunoSEQ multiplex PCR; TCRdb's version includes in-frame clones alone and lacks a portion of them. The sample lists 270,000 or so clones; 86% were seen once. The sample was PBMCs. The origin of the receptors is a man aged 35-49 years in good health and CMV-seropositive.

In regard to this clone: Relative to the germline gene, one junction end is altered; a read error may explain this. The chain carries TRBV7-9 and TRBJ1-1; no definite D call. CDR1 and CDR2 from the germline V gene are SEHNR and FQNEAQ (reference sequence). The CDR3 contains 13 residues. CDR3 nucleotide sequence: TGTTCCAGCAGCGTGGCCAGAAACACTGAAGCTTTCTTT. Translated, it gives CSSSVARNTEAFF.

The chain joins TRBV28 to TRBJ2-3, with 8 bases identical to TRBD1. The CDR3 loop spans 13 amino acids. With 8 bases clipped from V and 6 bases from J, the junction kept 7 bases outside the gene matches. CDR1 and CDR2 from the germline V gene are MDHEN and SYDVKM. Here the CDR3 DNA reads TGTGCCAGCGGACAGGGCCCCCTCGATACGCAGTATTTT. Its translation is CASGQGPLDTQYF.

Regarding this clone: An end of the junction differs from the germline gene, which may be a read error. The chain is built from TRBV7-9 and TRBJ2-1; maybe TRBD2 (6 bases). This CDR3 contains 13 residues. Germline V gene lookup returns CDR1 SEHNR and CDR2 FQNEAQ (reference sequence). Here the CDR3 DNA reads TGTTCCAGCAGCATACCGGTGCGGGGTGAGCAGTTCTTC. This sequence encodes CSSSIPVRGEQFF.

The V and J genes are TRBV4-1 and TRBJ1-5; 8 nucleotides agree with TRBD1. The CDR3 covers 14 residues. CDR1 is MGHRA, CDR2 YSYEKL, per germline. V lost 0 bases and J lost 9; bases outside the gene matches: 4. CDR3 bases: TGCGCCAGCAGCCAAGATGGGACAGGCGGGCCCCAGCATTTT. Translated: CASSQDGTGGPQHF.

The chain's CDR3 is CASSLKASGRATGELFF. In DNA form, the CDR3 reads TGTGCCAGCAGCTTAAAGGCTAGCGGGAGGGCGACCGGGGAGCTGTTTTTT. This chain joins TRBV7-3 and TRBJ2-2; 12 bases are a match to TRBD2. With 1 base clipped from V and 5 bases from J, the junction kept 5 bases outside the gene matches. CDR3 length equals 17 residues. CDR1 and CDR2 (germline): SGHTA, FQGTGA.

The V call is TRBV2, the J call TRBJ2-7, with D perhaps matching TRBD1 (6 bases). This CDR3 region has 15 residues. Trimming removed 4 bases at V and 2 bases at J, with 15 bases between. Germline V gene sequence: CDR1 SNHLY, CDR2 FYNNEI. The CDR3 protein is CASSVVRGPTYEQYF. In nucleotides, the CDR3 is TGTGCCAGCAGTGTTGTCAGGGGTCCGACCTACGAGCAGTACTTC.

This clone appeared a single time. The chain is built from TRBV6-6 and TRBJ2-7; 10 bases map to TRBD2. This CDR3 region has 14 residues. V dropped 4 bases and J dropped 5; count of bases not matched to a gene: 5. Germline V gives CDR1 MNHNY, CDR2 SVGAGI (reference sequence). CDR3 region: CASSLTSGKNEQYF. The CDR3, as DNA: TGTGCCAGCAGTTTAACTAGCGGGAAAAACGAGCAGTACTTC.

This clone has only one observation. The chain couples TRBV4-3 to TRBJ2-1; 12 bases are shared with TRBD2. This CDR3 is built from 15 residues. Per germline, CDR1 LGHNA and CDR2 YSLEER. V lost 4 bases and J lost 6; bases outside the gene matches: 4. The CDR3 DNA reads TGCGCCAGCAGCCTGACTAGCGGGAGAGGCAATGAGCAGTTCTTC. Its protein product is CASSLTSGRGNEQFF.

V and J are TRBV11-2 and TRBJ2-7, with 10 bases fitting TRBD2. This CDR3 is 15 amino acids long. From germline, CDR1 is SGHAT and CDR2 FQNNGV. Trimming removed 6 bases from V and 2 bases from J; junction bases left unmatched: 7. The DNA of the CDR3 is TGTGCCAGCAGTTATACTAGCGGGACCACCTACGAGCAGTACTTC. It is translated as CASSYTSGTTYEQYF.

This clone was detected once. The J gene is TRBJ2-5, the V gene TRBV2, with 7 positions matching TRBD1. J was trimmed by 4 bases and V by 5 bases; bases with no gene match: 10. Germline CDR1 and CDR2: SNHLY and FYNNEI. The CDR3 contains 15 residues. This CDR3 is CASSPTGVKGETQYF. Here the CDR3 DNA reads TGTGCCAGCAGTCCAACAGGGGTGAAGGGAGAGACCCAGTACTTC.

V is TRBV19 and J is TRBJ2-3, with 8 bases that match TRBD2. V lost 8 bases to trimming and J lost 2 bases; unmatched junction nucleotides: 9. This CDR3 contains 15 residues. Germline V gene data show CDR1 as LNHDA and CDR2 as SQIVND (reference sequence). The CDR3: CASDLTGGPTDTQYF. CDR3 DNA sequence: TGTGCCAGTGATTTGACGGGAGGGCCCACAGATACGCAGTATTTT.

The V and J genes are TRBV19 and TRBJ2-7; possibly TRBD2 for D (6 bases). The length of the CDR3 is 13 residues. V was pared by 5 bases and J by 7 bases, with 15 bases between. Germline CDR1 is LNHDA and CDR2 is SQIVND (reference sequence). The CDR3 spells CASSPGGGVEQYF. In DNA form, the CDR3 reads TGTGCCAGTAGTCCCGGCGGAGGGGTTGAGCAGTACTTC.

The rearrangement links TRBV6-1 to TRBJ2-5; TRBD2 is a possible D gene (5 bases). CDR1 and CDR2 (germline): MNHNS, SASEGT. Trimming removed 2 bases at V and 4 bases at J, with 14 bases between. CDR3 length equals 15 residues. The CDR3 loop reads CASSERPGFGETQYF. In DNA, the CDR3 is TGTGCCAGCAGTGAACGGCCGGGGTTCGGAGAGACCCAGTACTTC.

This sequence joins TRBV19 and TRBJ2-1, with TRBD2 matching 8 bases. The junction had 3 bases not matched to a gene; V was cut back by 5 bases and J by 0 bases. The CDR3 has 15 amino acids. Germline-derived CDR1 and CDR2 are LNHDA and SQIVND (reference sequence). The CDR3 loop reads CASSDTSGSYNEQFF. CDR3 bases: TGTGCCAGTAGTGATACTAGCGGCTCCTACAATGAGCAGTTCTTC.

V gene TRBV27 combines with J gene TRBJ2-7, with 9 bases that match TRBD2. This CDR3 spans 13 amino acids. V gave up 8 bases and J gave up 6 bases; unmatched junction bases: 8. CDR1 is MNHEY, CDR2 SMNVEV, per germline (reference sequence). CDR3 amino acids: CASVGLAGLEQYF. The CDR3 DNA reads as TGTGCCAGCGTCGGGCTAGCGGGACTCGAGCAGTACTTC.

This clone was recorded once. The chain is built from TRBV7-8 and TRBJ1-2, with TRBD1 as a possible D gene (6 bases). The germline V gene has CDR1 SGHVS and CDR2 FQNEAQ. The CDR3 runs to 15 residues. V shed 5 bases and J shed 3 bases, with 16 bases lying between them. The CDR3 DNA is TGTGCCAGCAGCCTCGTAACAGGGCCCGACTATGGCTACACCTTC. Residues: CASSLVTGPDYGYTF.

The genes are TRBV4-1 and TRBJ2-1; TRBD1 matches at 9 bases. J was trimmed by 6 bases and V by 0 bases; bases with no gene match: 9. The CDR3 length is 17 residues. Per germline, CDR1 MGHRA and CDR2 YSYEKL. The CDR3 loop reads CASSQDGFGTGFNEQFF. Here the CDR3 DNA reads TGCGCCAGCAGCCAAGATGGATTTGGGACAGGGTTCAATGAGCAGTTCTTC.

The gene calls are TRBV11-1 and TRBJ2-7; 7 bases match TRBD1. Unmatched junction bases numbered 2, after V lost 3 bases and J lost 3 bases. Germline CDR1 reads SGHAT; CDR2 reads FQDESV (reference sequence). This CDR3 region has 13 residues. The CDR3 spells CASSFGTDYEQYF. The CDR3 nucleotides are TGTGCCAGCAGCTTCGGGACAGACTACGAGCAGTACTTC.

The V call is TRBV9, the J call TRBJ2-7, with TRBD2 identical over 7 bases. Losses at the gene ends were 0 bases for V and 4 bases for J; bases not matched to a gene: 7. CDR3 length: 15 amino acids. CDR1 SGDLS and CDR2 YYNGEE come from the germline V gene. The CDR3 loop reads CASSVGAGAGYEQYF. The CDR3 nucleotides read TGTGCCAGCAGCGTAGGGGCGGGAGCGGGGTACGAGCAGTACTTC.

The gene calls are TRBV28 and TRBJ2-7, with D hard to call. V was cut by 7 bases and J by 0 bases, with 13 bases left in between. This CDR3 has 14 residues. CDR1 and CDR2 from the germline V gene are MDHEN and SYDVKM. The CDR3 DNA reads as TGTGCCAGCACCCTTGGCAGTTCCTCCTACGAGCAGTACTTC. Translated: CASTLGSSSYEQYF.

This clone was counted only a few times. This chain connects TRBV6-5 to TRBJ1-1; the D is unclear. This CDR3 comprises 13 residues. Between the trimmed V and J ends, which lost 8 bases and 3 bases, there was a span of 13 bases. Germline V gives CDR1 MNHEY, CDR2 SVGAGI. The CDR3 loop reads CASALGADTEAFF. The CDR3 nucleotides read TGTGCCAGCGCCCTTGGTGCGGACACTGAAGCTTTCTTT.

V usage is TRBV6-5 and J usage is TRBJ2-7, with D possibly TRBD2 on 7 matching bases. V was cut by 4 bases and J by 4 bases, with 20 bases left in between. Germline CDR1 MNHEY, CDR2 SVGAGI. This CDR3 spans 16 amino acids. CDR3 sequence (DNA): TGTGCCAGCAGTTCCCACCGAGGGGGGGGCGCGTACGAGCAGTACTTC. It translates to CASSSHRGGGAYEQYF.